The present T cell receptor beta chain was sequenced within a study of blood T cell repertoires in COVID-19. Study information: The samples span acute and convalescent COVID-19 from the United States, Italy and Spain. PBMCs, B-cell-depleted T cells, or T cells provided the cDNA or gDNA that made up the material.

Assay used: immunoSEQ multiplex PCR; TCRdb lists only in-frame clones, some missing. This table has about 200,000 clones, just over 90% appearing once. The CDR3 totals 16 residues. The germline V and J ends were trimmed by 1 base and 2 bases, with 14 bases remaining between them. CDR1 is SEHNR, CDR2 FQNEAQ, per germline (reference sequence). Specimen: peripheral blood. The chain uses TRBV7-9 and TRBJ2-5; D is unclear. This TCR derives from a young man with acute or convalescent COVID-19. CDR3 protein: CASSLGPEPKQETQYF. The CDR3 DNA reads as TGTGCCAGCAGCTTAGGCCCGGAGCCCAAGCAAGAGACCCAGTACTTC.